Presented here are 10 T cell receptor beta chains from one specimen sequenced in a study of cytomegalovirus exposure and HLA in healthy donors. The PCR contained 60 Vbeta and 13 Jbeta primers. Here immunoSEQ multiplex PCR was the method, and the copy in TCRdb shows in-frame clones only, minus some. The table has roughly 220,000 clones, 65% to 80% seen once. Sequences were obtained from PBMCs. The receptors were gathered from a man aged 50-59 years in good health and CMV-seronegative.

The chain carries TRBV27 and TRBJ1-1; D is uncertain. CDR1 is MNHEY, CDR2 SMNVEV, per germline (reference sequence). V lost 6 bases and J 6 bases, leaving 8 bases between the germline ends. The CDR3 runs to 11 residues. The CDR3 sequence is CASSSFSEAFF. In DNA, the CDR3 is TGTGCCAGCAGCTCTTTTTCTGAAGCTTTCTTT.

The genes are TRBV27 and TRBJ2-7; D may be TRBD1 (6 bases). The CDR3 contains 14 residues. CDR1 is MNHEY, CDR2 SMNVEV, per germline (reference sequence). The V gene lost 7 bases and the J gene lost 0 bases, with 13 bases spanning the gap. CDR3 DNA: TGTGCCAGCAAGGGCAGGGGATACTCCTACGAGCAGTACTTC. It translates to CASKGRGYSYEQYF.

The V call is TRBV19, the J call TRBJ2-7; 9 bases are shared with TRBD1. Trimming at V came to 5 bases and at J to 3 bases, leaving 5 bases not matched to a gene. Germline loops: CDR1 LNHDA, CDR2 SQIVND (reference sequence). CDR3 size: 14 residues. The CDR3 coding sequence is TGTGCCAGTAGTTGGGGGACAGGGCTCTACGAGCAGTACTTC. Protein sequence: CASSWGTGLYEQYF. The full variable domain, completed using reference TRBV19 and TRBJ2-7, is DGGITQSPKYLFRKEGQNVTLSCEQNLNHDAMYWYRQDPGQGLRLIYYSQIVNDFQKGDIAEGYSVSREKKESFPLTVTSAQKNPTAFYLCASSWGTGLYEQYFGPGTRLTVT.

The gene calls are TRBV7-3 and TRBJ2-7; TRBD2 is a possible D gene (5 bases). Germline V gene lookup returns CDR1 SGHTA and CDR2 FQGTGA. Deletions cut 5 bases from V and 2 bases from J, with 25 bases between. CDR3 size: 18 residues. The CDR3 is CASSKIRRKWAATYEQYF. CDR3 sequence (DNA): TGTGCCAGCAGCAAGATCAGGAGGAAGTGGGCGGCTACCTACGAGCAGTACTTC.

The chain uses TRBV9 and TRBJ2-1; unclear D gene. The germline V gene has CDR1 SGDLS and CDR2 YYNGEE. The V and J ends lost 3 bases and 4 bases respectively, with 11 bases between them. This CDR3 contains 14 residues. The CDR3 is CASSAPLEYNEQFF. CDR3 in DNA: TGTGCCAGCAGCGCTCCCCTTGAGTACAATGAGCAGTTCTTC.

The V and J genes are TRBV11-2 and TRBJ1-1; D unresolved. V was pared by 7 bases and J by 3 bases, with 12 bases between. The CDR3 length is 13 residues. Germline CDR1 and CDR2: SGHAT and FQNNGV. Here the CDR3 reads CASTSGGYTEAFF. CDR3 bases: TGTGCCAGCACTTCGGGTGGATACACTGAAGCTTTCTTT.

This clone was counted a few times. J is TRBJ2-6 and V is TRBV18, with D possibly TRBD1 on 6 matching bases. V lost 6 bases and J lost 0, with 9 bases in between. The CDR3 runs 15 residues. Looked up from germline, CDR1 is KGHSH and CDR2 is LQKENI. The CDR3 sequence is CASSPTGSGANVLTF. The DNA for the CDR3 is TGTGCCAGCTCCCCGACAGGCTCTGGGGCCAACGTCCTGACTTTC.

The genes are TRBV21-1 and TRBJ2-3; the table's D call, TRBD2, has no DNA check behind it. TRBV21-1 is shown as a pseudogene. CDR3 size: 16 residues. The CDR3 DNA follows: TGTGCCAGCAGGGGGAACGGGCGGGAGCCCCCAGATACGCAGTATTTT. The encoded protein is CASRGNGREPPDTQYF.

This clone appeared a single time. The V and J genes are TRBV28 and TRBJ1-6; D is undetermined. The V gene's germline CDR1 is MDHEN and CDR2 SYDVKM. Trimming took off 2 bases at V and 7 bases at J, with 9 bases between the two ends. CDR3 size: 14 residues. CDR3 amino acids: CASSLQVINSPLHF. In DNA form, the CDR3 reads TGTGCCAGCAGTTTACAGGTGATAAATTCACCCCTCCACTTT.

This clone was found a few times. Other nucleotide sequences from this sample produce the same CDR3. CDR3: CASSLAGTDTQYF. The CDR3 nucleotides read TGCGCCAGCAGCTTGGCAGGGACAGATACGCAGTATTTT. The chain combines TRBV5-1 with TRBJ2-3, with D possibly TRBD1 on 5 matching bases. V lost 0 bases, J lost 3 bases, and 5 bases lay in between. The CDR3 covers 13 residues. Per germline, CDR1 SGHRS and CDR2 YFSETQ.